One and the same sample provided the 4 T cell receptor beta chains below, sequenced in a study of T cells expressing NK-cell markers. TCRdb processed the 5' RACE reads again and assigns one entry to each CDR3 protein, with no DNA. This sample's clone table lists some 450,000 distinct CDR3 sequences. Material: blood T cells: a sorted CD56 or NKG2C T cell subset, CD4+ or CD8+ T cells, or bulk PBMC T cells (not recorded which). All receptors derive from a woman aged 18-70 years in good health.

J is TRBJ1-6 and V is TRBV7-2. The CDR3 contains 15 residues. Germline V CDR1 and CDR2: SGHTA, FQGNSA. CDR3 sequence reads: CASSLAQAVNSPLHF. Supplemented by reference TRBV7-2 and TRBJ1-6, the full variable domain reads GAGVSQSPSNKVTEKGKDVELRCDPISGHTALYWYRQSLGQGLEFLIYFQGNSAPDKSGLPSDRFSAERTGGSVSTLTIQRTQQEDSAVYLCASSLAQAVNSPLHFGNGTRLTVT.

This chain joins TRBV6-1 and TRBJ1-4; TCRdb lists TRBD1, though no DNA is available to test this call. Looked up from germline, CDR1 is MNHNS and CDR2 is SASEGT. This CDR3 contains 15 residues. The CDR3 loop is CASSLTGESVEKLFF.

V gene TRBV20-1 combines with J gene TRBJ1-6; without DNA, the TCRdb call of TRBD1 cannot be checked. Germline CDR1 and CDR2: DFQATT and SNEGSKA (reference sequence). This CDR3 has 13 residues. The CDR3 spells CSADRGHNSPLHF.

The genes are TRBV20-1 and TRBJ1-1. The CDR3 is made up of 11 amino acids. CDR1 is DFQATT, CDR2 SNEGSKA, per germline (reference sequence). CDR3: CSARGDTEAFF.